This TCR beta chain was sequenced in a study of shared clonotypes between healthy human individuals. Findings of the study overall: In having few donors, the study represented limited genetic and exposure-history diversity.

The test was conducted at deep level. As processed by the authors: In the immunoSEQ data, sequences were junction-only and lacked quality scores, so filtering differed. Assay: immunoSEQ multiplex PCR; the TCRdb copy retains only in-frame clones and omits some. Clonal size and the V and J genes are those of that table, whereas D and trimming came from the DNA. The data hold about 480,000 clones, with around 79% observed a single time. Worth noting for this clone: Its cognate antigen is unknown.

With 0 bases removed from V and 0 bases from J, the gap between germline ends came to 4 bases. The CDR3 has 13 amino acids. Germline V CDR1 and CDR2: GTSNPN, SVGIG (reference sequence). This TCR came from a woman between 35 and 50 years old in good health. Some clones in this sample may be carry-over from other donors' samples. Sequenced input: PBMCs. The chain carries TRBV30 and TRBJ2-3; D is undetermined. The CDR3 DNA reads TGTGCCTGGAGTGTAGCGAGCACAGATACGCAGTATTTT. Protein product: CAWSVASTDTQYF.